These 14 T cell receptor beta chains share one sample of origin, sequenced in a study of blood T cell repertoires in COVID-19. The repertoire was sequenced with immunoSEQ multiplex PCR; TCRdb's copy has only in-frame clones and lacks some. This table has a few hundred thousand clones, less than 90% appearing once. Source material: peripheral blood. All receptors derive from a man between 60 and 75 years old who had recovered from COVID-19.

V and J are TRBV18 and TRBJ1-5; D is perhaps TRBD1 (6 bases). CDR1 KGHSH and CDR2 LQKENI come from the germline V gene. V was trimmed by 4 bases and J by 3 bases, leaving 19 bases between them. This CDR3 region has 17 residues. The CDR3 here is CASSLGQTKGSNQPQHF. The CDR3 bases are TGTGCCAGCTCACTTGGACAGACGAAGGGCTCCAATCAGCCCCAGCATTTT.

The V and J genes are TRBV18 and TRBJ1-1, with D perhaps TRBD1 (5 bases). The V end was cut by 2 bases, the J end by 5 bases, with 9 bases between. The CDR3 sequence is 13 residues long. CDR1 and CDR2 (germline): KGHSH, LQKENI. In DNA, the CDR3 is TGTGCCAGCTCACCAAAGCAGGGAACTGAAGCTTTCTTT. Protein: CASSPKQGTEAFF.

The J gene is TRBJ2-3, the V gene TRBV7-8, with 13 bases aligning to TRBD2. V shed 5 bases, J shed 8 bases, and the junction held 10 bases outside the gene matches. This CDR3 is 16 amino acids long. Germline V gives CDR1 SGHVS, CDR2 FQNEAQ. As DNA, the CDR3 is TGTGCCAGCAGCGACAAACTAGCGGGGGGGCGGGCTACGCAGTATTTT. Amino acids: CASSDKLAGGRATQYF.

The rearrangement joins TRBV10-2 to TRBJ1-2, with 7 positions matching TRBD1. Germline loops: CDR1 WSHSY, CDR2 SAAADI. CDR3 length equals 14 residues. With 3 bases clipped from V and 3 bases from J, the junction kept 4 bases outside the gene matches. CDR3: CASSENDRDYGYTF. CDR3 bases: TGCGCCAGCAGTGAAAACGACAGGGACTATGGCTACACCTTC.

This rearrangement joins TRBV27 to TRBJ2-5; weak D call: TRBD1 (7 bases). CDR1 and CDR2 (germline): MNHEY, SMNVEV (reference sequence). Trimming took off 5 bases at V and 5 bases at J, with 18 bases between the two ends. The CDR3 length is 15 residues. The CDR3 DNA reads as TGTGCCAGCAGTAACCTCCCACCAGGGGGGGAGACCCAGTACTTC. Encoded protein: CASSNLPPGGETQYF.

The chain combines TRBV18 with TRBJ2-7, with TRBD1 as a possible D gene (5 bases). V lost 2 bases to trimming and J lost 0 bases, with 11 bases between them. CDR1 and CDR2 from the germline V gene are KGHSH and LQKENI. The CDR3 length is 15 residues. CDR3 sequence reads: CASSPFDSFSYEQYF. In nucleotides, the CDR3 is TGTGCCAGCTCACCATTTGACAGTTTCTCCTACGAGCAGTACTTC.

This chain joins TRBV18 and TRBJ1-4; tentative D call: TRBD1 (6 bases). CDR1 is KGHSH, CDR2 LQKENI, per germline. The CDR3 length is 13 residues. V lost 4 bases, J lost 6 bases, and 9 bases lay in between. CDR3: CASSRGRDEKLFF. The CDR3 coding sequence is TGTGCCAGCTCACGGGGGCGTGATGAAAAACTGTTTTTT.

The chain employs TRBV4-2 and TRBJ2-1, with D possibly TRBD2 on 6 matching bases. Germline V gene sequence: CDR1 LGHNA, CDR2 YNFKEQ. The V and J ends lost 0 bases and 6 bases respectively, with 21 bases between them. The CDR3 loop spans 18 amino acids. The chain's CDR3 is CASSQDVPRRGYANEQFF. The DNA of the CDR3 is TGTGCCAGCAGCCAAGATGTCCCTCGGAGGGGTTACGCCAATGAGCAGTTCTTC.

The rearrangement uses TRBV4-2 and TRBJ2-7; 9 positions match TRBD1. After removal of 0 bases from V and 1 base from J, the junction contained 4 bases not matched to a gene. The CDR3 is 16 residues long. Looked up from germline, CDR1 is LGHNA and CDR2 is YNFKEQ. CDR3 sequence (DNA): TGTGCCAGCAGCCAAGAGTCGGACAGGGGTTCCTACGAGCAGTACTTC. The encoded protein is CASSQESDRGSYEQYF.

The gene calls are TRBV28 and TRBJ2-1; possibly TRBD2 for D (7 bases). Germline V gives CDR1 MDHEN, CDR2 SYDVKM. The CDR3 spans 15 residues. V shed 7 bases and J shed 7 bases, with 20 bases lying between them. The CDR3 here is CASTLGGASSNEQFF. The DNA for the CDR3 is TGTGCCAGCACCCTGGGGGGGGCCTCAAGTAATGAGCAGTTCTTC.

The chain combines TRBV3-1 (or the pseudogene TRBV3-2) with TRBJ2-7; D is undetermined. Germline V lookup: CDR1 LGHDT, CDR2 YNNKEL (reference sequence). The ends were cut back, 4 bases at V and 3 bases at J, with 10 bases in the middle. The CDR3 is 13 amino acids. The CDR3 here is CASSPLQFYEQYF. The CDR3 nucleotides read TGTGCCAGCAGCCCCCTCCAGTTCTACGAGCAGTACTTC.

The CDR3 sequence: CASSVRGSYTDTQYF. The CDR3 bases are TGTGCCAGCAGCGTCAGGGGCTCCTACACAGATACGCAGTATTTT. The chain joins TRBV11-2 to TRBJ2-3, with D perhaps matching TRBD1 (6 bases). V was shortened by 5 bases and J by 2 bases, with 14 bases between the two germline ends. CDR1 SGHAT and CDR2 FQNNGV come from the germline V gene. The CDR3 has 15 residues.

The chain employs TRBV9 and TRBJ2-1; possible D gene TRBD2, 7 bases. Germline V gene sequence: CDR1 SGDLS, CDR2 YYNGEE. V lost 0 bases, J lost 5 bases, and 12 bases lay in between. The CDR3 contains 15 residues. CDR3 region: CASSVGGGRDNEQFF. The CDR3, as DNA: TGTGCCAGCAGCGTAGGCGGGGGCCGGGACAATGAGCAGTTCTTC.

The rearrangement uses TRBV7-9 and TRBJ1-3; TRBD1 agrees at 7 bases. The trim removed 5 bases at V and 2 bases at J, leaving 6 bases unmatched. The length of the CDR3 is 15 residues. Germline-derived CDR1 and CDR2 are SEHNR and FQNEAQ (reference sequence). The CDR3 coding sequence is TGTGCCAGCAGCGCAGACAGGGACACTGGAAACACCATATATTTT. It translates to CASSADRDTGNTIYF. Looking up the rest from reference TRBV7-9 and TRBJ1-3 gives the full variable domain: DTGVSQNPRHKITKRGQNVTFRCDPISEHNRLYWYRQTLGQGPEFLTYFQNEAQLEKSRLLSDRFSAERPKGSFSTLEIQRTEQGDSAMYLCASSADRDTGNTIYFGEGSWLTVV.